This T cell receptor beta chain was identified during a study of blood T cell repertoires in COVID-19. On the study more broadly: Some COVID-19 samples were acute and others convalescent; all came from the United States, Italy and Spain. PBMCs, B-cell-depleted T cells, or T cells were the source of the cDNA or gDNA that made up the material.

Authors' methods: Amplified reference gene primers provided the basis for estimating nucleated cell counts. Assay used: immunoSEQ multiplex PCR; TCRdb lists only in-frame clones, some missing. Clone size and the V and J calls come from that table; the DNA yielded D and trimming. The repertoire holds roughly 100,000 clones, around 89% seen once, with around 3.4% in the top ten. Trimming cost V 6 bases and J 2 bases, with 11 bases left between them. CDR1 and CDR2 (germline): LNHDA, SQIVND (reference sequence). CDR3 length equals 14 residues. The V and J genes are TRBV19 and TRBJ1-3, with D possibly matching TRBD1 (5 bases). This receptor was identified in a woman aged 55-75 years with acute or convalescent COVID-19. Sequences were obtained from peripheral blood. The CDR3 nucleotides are TGTGCCAGTAGGGGGGGATTGCCTGGAAACACCATATATTTT. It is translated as CASRGGLPGNTIYF.